This TCR beta chain appears in the sequencing data of a study of T cells expressing NK-cell markers. Overall study: Sorted CD3+CD56-NKG2C+, CD3+CD56+NKG2C- and CD3+CD56+NKG2C+ T cells were the source of the TCR beta repertoires. Seven HCMV-seropositive donors and one seronegative donor made up the eight sequenced donors.

Synthesis of TCR beta cDNA relied on 5'RACE template switching carrying UMIs. TCRdb re-called the 5' RACE reads and shows each CDR3 protein once, DNA omitted. The ten most abundant clones cover 3.5% to 4.5% of a sample with 500,000 to 700,000 distinct CDR3 sequences. Study results and limitations: Several of the donors also had these clonotypes leading their CD3+CD56-NKG2C+ fraction.

Comments on this clonotype: Antigen unknown.

The clonotype was recovered from a man between 18 and 29 years old in good health. Input material: blood T cells: a sorted CD56 or NKG2C T cell subset, CD4+ or CD8+ T cells, or bulk PBMC T cells (not recorded which).

This chain's CDR3 is CASSSGVSNEKLFF. V gene TRBV12-3 or TRBV12-4 combines with J gene TRBJ1-4; the TCRdb call, TRBD1, lacks DNA for checking. The CDR3 is 14 residues long.